This entry lists 32 T cell receptor beta chains sequenced from one sample in a study of T cell repertoires in cytomegalovirus infection (dated by TCRdb to the late 2010s). The listed sequencing device is Illumina HiSeq 1500. TCRdb handled the public reads itself, with Q25 trimming in fastp and clone calling in MiXCR, and kept productive beta chains. Identical CDR3 proteins give one entry, which carries the most common genes and DNA. This sample gives around 320,000 distinct CDR3 sequences in total; more than 8% of them show up just once. The ten largest clones represent approximately 4.5% of the sample. The sample was PBMCs. The receptors originated from a human donor in good health (CMV status not recorded). Some clones in this sample may be carry-over from other donors' samples.

Ten or more counts support this clonotype. The chain is built from TRBV7-2 and TRBJ2-7; 7 bases agree with TRBD2. The CDR3 is 14 residues long. With V trimmed by 5 bases and J by 3 bases, 7 bases remained unmatched. The germline CDR1 and CDR2 sequences are SGHTA and FQGNSA. CDR3 loop: CASSKGLRVYEQYF. The CDR3 coding sequence is TGTGCCAGCAGCAAGGGACTACGGGTCTACGAGCAGTACTTC.

The chain couples TRBV20-1 to TRBJ2-4, with D perhaps matching TRBD2 (5 bases). V lost 6 bases, J lost 0 bases, and 18 bases lay in between. There are 16 residues in the CDR3. Germline CDR1 and CDR2: DFQATT and SNEGSKA (reference sequence). CDR3 protein: CSAGGSRLLAKNIQYF. The CDR3 coding sequence is TGCAGTGCCGGTGGCTCGAGACTACTAGCCAAAAACATTCAGTACTTC.

This clonotype was observed at least ten times. The rearrangement links TRBV7-2 to TRBJ2-7, with D possibly matching TRBD2 (5 bases). The V gene's germline CDR1 is SGHTA and CDR2 FQGNSA. V lost 3 bases and J 3 bases, leaving 15 bases between the germline ends. This CDR3 comprises 15 residues. The CDR3 nucleotides are TGTGCCAGCAGCTTTAATGGACTGTCTCACTACGAGCAGTACTTC. Translation: CASSFNGLSHYEQYF. Using reference TRBV7-2 and TRBJ2-7 for the parts outside the CDR3, the full variable domain is GAGVSQSPSNKVTEKGKDVELRCDPISGHTALYWYRQSLGQGLEFLIYFQGNSAPDKSGLPSDRFSAERTGGSVSTLTIQRTQQEDSAVYLCASSFNGLSHYEQYFGPGTRLTVT.

This clonotype was observed a handful of times. The V and J genes are TRBV7-6 and TRBJ1-6; possibly TRBD1 for D (5 bases). The CDR3 loop spans 16 amino acids. Between the trimmed V and J ends, which lost 5 bases and 4 bases, there was a span of 15 bases. The germline V gene encodes CDR1 SGHVS and CDR2 FNYEAQ. The CDR3 nucleotides read TGTGCCAGCAGCCCAAAGGACCAGGGATATAATTCACCCCTCCACTTT. This sequence encodes CASSPKDQGYNSPLHF.

A remark on this clonotype: This clone may be a read error of a much larger clone one base away. The rearrangement links TRBV7-6 to TRBJ2-7, with D unresolved. Germline assignment: CDR1 SGHVS and CDR2 FNYEAQ. V was clipped by 5 bases and J by 2 bases, with 13 bases between them. The CDR3 contains 14 residues. CDR3 residues: CASSRTVSPYEQYF. The CDR3 DNA is TGTGCCAGCAGCCGCACAGTGAGCCCCTACGAGCAGTACTTC.

At least ten counts were recorded for this clonotype. The chain links TRBV4-3 to TRBJ2-3; D is perhaps TRBD1 or TRBD2 (6 bases each). Germline assignment: CDR1 LGHNA and CDR2 YSLEER. The CDR3 consists of 15 residues. The V gene lost 2 bases and the J gene lost 4 bases, with 13 bases spanning the gap. The CDR3 nucleotides are TGCGCCAGCAGCCAACTGACCGGGGGCCCAGATACGCAGTATTTT. As protein: CASSQLTGGPDTQYF.

This clonotype was counted at least ten times. The V call is TRBV7-8, the J call TRBJ1-2; tentatively, D is TRBD1 (5 bases). The CDR3 consists of 16 residues. Per the germline V gene, CDR1 is SGHVS and CDR2 is FQNEAQ. Trimming removed 5 bases at V and 3 bases at J, with 19 bases between. CDR3 nucleotides: TGTGCCAGCAGCCCAACAGAGGGGACGTCTGACTATGGCTACACCTTC. Protein sequence: CASSPTEGTSDYGYTF.

Many counts were recorded for this clonotype. The DNA for the CDR3 is TGTGCCAGCAGTGCAAGCGGGAGCTCCTACAATGAGCAGTTCTTC. This gives the protein CASSASGSSYNEQFF. This chain connects TRBV2 to TRBJ2-1, with 8 bases that match TRBD2. Per germline, CDR1 SNHLY and CDR2 FYNNEI. V was pared by 4 bases and J by 0 bases, with 2 bases of the junction left unmatched. This CDR3 spans 15 amino acids.

The chain uses TRBV7-3 and TRBJ1-3; 7 positions match TRBD1. Germline CDR1 is SGHTA and CDR2 is FQGTGA. There are 14 residues in the CDR3. V shed 4 bases, J shed 2 bases, and the junction held 2 bases outside the gene matches. The CDR3 loop reads CASSSQGAGNTIYF. CDR3 coding DNA: TGTGCCAGCAGCTCTCAGGGGGCTGGAAACACCATATATTTT.

This clonotype was found a few times. The chain employs TRBV20-1 and TRBJ2-7; D is undetermined. CDR3 length: 12 amino acids. V dropped 8 bases and J dropped 0 bases, with 11 bases sitting between them. Looked up from germline, CDR1 is DFQATT and CDR2 is SNEGSKA (reference sequence). The CDR3 spells CSTNSLSYEQYF. CDR3 nucleotides: TGCAGTACTAACAGCCTCTCCTACGAGCAGTACTTC.

This clonotype occurred a few times. The chain links TRBV11-2 to TRBJ2-4; D may correspond to TRBD1 or TRBD2 (5 bases each). The CDR3 has 14 residues. The V gene's germline CDR1 is SGHAT and CDR2 FQNNGV. V lost 5 bases and J lost 9, with 17 bases in between. In nucleotides, the CDR3 is TGTGCCAGCAGCGTCCGGGACCCCCTTTTCATTCAGTACTTC. Translating it yields CASSVRDPLFIQYF.

This chain links TRBV7-6 with TRBJ2-1, with a tentative D call TRBD1 (5 bases). The ends were cut back, 0 bases at V and 0 bases at J, with 15 bases in the middle. The CDR3 contains 18 residues. Germline lookup yields CDR1 SGHVS and CDR2 FNYEAQ. The CDR3 protein is CASSLATVRDSSYNEQFF. Written as DNA, the CDR3 is TGTGCCAGCAGCTTAGCTACGGTCAGGGATAGCTCCTACAATGAGCAGTTCTTC.

This clonotype was seen a handful of times. This chain uses TRBV7-3 with TRBJ2-2, with D maybe TRBD2 (5 bases). This CDR3 region has 16 residues. Germline-derived CDR1 and CDR2 are SGHTA and FQGTGA. Trimming removed 0 bases from V and 5 bases from J, with 13 bases in between. In nucleotides, the CDR3 is TGTGCCAGCAGCTTAACCCCGGGCGGGCTTACCGGGGAGCTGTTTTTT. This translates into CASSLTPGGLTGELFF.

This clonotype was counted between two and nine times. The chain recombines TRBV29-1 with TRBJ2-3; maybe TRBD1 (6 bases). The CDR3 is 15 amino acids. Between the trimmed V and J ends, which lost 3 bases and 1 base, there was a span of 14 bases. Germline CDR1 and CDR2: SQVTM and ANQGSEA. The CDR3 loop is CSVESTGSGTDTQYF. CDR3 DNA: TGCAGCGTTGAGTCAACAGGGTCCGGCACAGATACGCAGTATTTT.

This clonotype turned up a few times. This chain connects TRBV4-3 to TRBJ1-1, with D maybe TRBD1 (5 bases). Germline V gene sequence: CDR1 LGHNA, CDR2 YSLEER. The V gene lost 4 bases and the J gene lost 7 bases, with 16 bases spanning the gap. CDR3 length: 14 amino acids. The CDR3 here is CASSRKIQTVEAFF. The CDR3 nucleotides read TGCGCCAGCAGCCGGAAGATCCAGACAGTTGAAGCTTTCTTT.

The sample holds a few counts of this clonotype. V and J are TRBV3-1 and TRBJ2-3, with D possibly matching TRBD2 (5 bases). Trimming cost V 4 bases and J 5 bases, with 13 bases left between them. From germline, CDR1 is LGHDT and CDR2 YNNKEL (reference sequence). The CDR3 is 14 amino acids. This CDR3 reads CASSRRPSRDTQYF. CDR3 nucleotide sequence: TGTGCCAGCAGCCGCAGGCCTAGCCGAGATACGCAGTATTTT.

The gene calls are TRBV7-6 and TRBJ2-5; tentatively, D is TRBD1 or TRBD2 (5 bases each). This CDR3 is 15 amino acids long. V lost 4 bases and J lost 4, with 16 bases in between. Germline lookup yields CDR1 SGHVS and CDR2 FNYEAQ. For the CDR3, the DNA is TGTGCCAGCAGCTCGGACCCCGGGACCGGAGAGACCCAGTACTTC. This gives the protein CASSSDPGTGETQYF.

This clonotype was observed at least ten times. The chain recombines TRBV4-2 with TRBJ2-1, with 8 bases that match TRBD1. The V gene end was trimmed by 3 bases and the J gene end by 6 bases; junction bases not matched to a gene: 1. Per germline, CDR1 LGHNA and CDR2 YNFKEQ. The CDR3 length is 13 residues. The CDR3 bases are TGTGCCAGCAGCCAGGGACAGGTCAATGAGCAGTTCTTC. It is translated as CASSQGQVNEQFF.

This chain links TRBV20-1 with TRBJ2-1; 7 bases align to TRBD2. The CDR3 sequence is 18 residues long. V gave up 5 bases and J gave up 0 bases; unmatched junction bases: 16. Per the germline V gene, CDR1 is DFQATT and CDR2 is SNEGSKA (reference sequence). DNA for the CDR3: TGCAGTGCTTTAAACGGACTAGAGGTCGGAGTCTCCTACAATGAGCAGTTCTTC. As protein: CSALNGLEVGVSYNEQFF.

This clonotype was seen more than once but under ten times. The genes are TRBV7-8 and TRBJ2-3; no clear D. This CDR3 spans 15 amino acids. Germline V gives CDR1 SGHVS, CDR2 FQNEAQ. Trimming removed 1 base at V and 6 bases at J, with 14 bases between. CDR3 protein: CASSLGHPGPDTQYF. CDR3 sequence (DNA): TGTGCCAGCAGCTTAGGCCATCCTGGGCCGGATACGCAGTATTTT. The full variable domain, in which reference TRBV7-8 and TRBJ2-3 provide the parts outside the CDR3, is GAGVSQSPRYKVAKRGQDVALRCDPISGHVSLFWYQQALGQGPEFLTYFQNEAQLDKSGLPSDRFFAERPEGSVSTLKIQRTQQEDSAVYLCASSLGHPGPDTQYFGPGTRLTVL.

This clonotype occurred a few times. The gene calls are TRBV9 and TRBJ2-6; D is undetermined. Germline V gives CDR1 SGDLS, CDR2 YYNGEE. This CDR3 contains 16 residues. Trimming took 1 base from V and 0 from J, leaving 8 bases between them. The CDR3 sequence: CASSVSLSSGANVLTF. In DNA, the CDR3 is TGTGCCAGCAGCGTAAGCCTTAGCTCTGGGGCCAACGTCCTGACTTTC.

The chain carries TRBV7-4 and TRBJ2-7; D is tentatively TRBD1 or TRBD2 (5 bases each). Germline V gene sequence: CDR1 SGHVT, CDR2 SQSDAQ. Trimming left V 4 bases short and J 2 bases short, with 18 bases between. The CDR3 length is 16 residues. The CDR3: CASSSTGTQNPYEQYF. CDR3 coding DNA: TGTGCCAGCAGCTCAACCGGGACCCAGAATCCCTACGAGCAGTACTTC.

This clonotype appeared a single time. V gene TRBV19 combines with J gene TRBJ2-7; D may match TRBD1 or TRBD2 (5 bases each). The V end lost 3 bases, the J end lost 5 bases, and 14 bases lay between the germline ends. The germline V gene has CDR1 LNHDA and CDR2 SQIVND (reference sequence). The CDR3 extends over 14 amino acids. The CDR3 here is CASSIRGHPNEQYF. The CDR3 nucleotides read TGTGCCAGTAGTATCCGGGGCCACCCGAACGAGCAGTACTTC. The entire variable domain, with the rest obtained from reference TRBV19 and TRBJ2-7, is as follows: DGGITQSPKYLFRKEGQNVTLSCEQNLNHDAMYWYRQDPGQGLRLIYYSQIVNDFQKGDIAEGYSVSREKKESFPLTVTSAQKNPTAFYLCASSIRGHPNEQYFGPGTRLTVT.

J is TRBJ1-2 and V is TRBV7-6; 7 bases are shared with TRBD1. Unmatched junction bases numbered 2, after V lost 1 base and J lost 6 bases. The length of the CDR3 is 13 residues. CDR1 is SGHVS, CDR2 FNYEAQ, per germline. CDR3 loop: CASSLVGTDGYTF. The CDR3 DNA sequence: TGTGCCAGCAGCTTAGTCGGGACAGATGGCTACACCTTC.

This chain uses TRBV28 with TRBJ1-2, with 12 nucleotides matching TRBD1. The CDR3 is 17 residues long. J was trimmed by 4 bases and V by 2 bases; bases with no gene match: 8. CDR1 and CDR2 from the germline V gene are MDHEN and SYDVKM. The CDR3 loop is CASSLHGTGGPIYGYTF. The CDR3 coding sequence is TGTGCCAGCAGTTTACACGGGACAGGGGGCCCTATCTATGGCTACACCTTC.

This clonotype has a handful of counts. This CDR3 is CASSSGGAGELFF. CDR3 DNA: TGTGCCAGTAGTTCAGGAGGGGCCGGGGAGCTGTTTTTT. The chain uses TRBV19 and TRBJ2-2; TRBD2 might be the D (6 bases). The CDR3 sequence is 13 residues long. V lost 5 bases, J lost 6 bases, and 10 bases lay in between. The germline CDR1 and CDR2 sequences are LNHDA and SQIVND (reference sequence). The variable domain in full, completed from reference TRBV19 and TRBJ2-2, reads DGGITQSPKYLFRKEGQNVTLSCEQNLNHDAMYWYRQDPGQGLRLIYYSQIVNDFQKGDIAEGYSVSREKKESFPLTVTSAQKNPTAFYLCASSSGGAGELFFGEGSRLTVL.

The chain is built from TRBV3-1 and TRBJ1-2; a weak D match, TRBD1 (5 bases). The CDR3 has 15 amino acids. V lost 4 bases to trimming and J lost 2 bases, with 14 bases between them. CDR1 and CDR2 (germline): LGHDT, YNNKEL (reference sequence). CDR3 DNA: TGTGCCAGCAGCCTGGGAGGGGAGGCGAACTATGGCTACACCTTC. Protein sequence: CASSLGGEANYGYTF. The variable domain in full, with the rest retrieved from reference TRBV3-1 and TRBJ1-2, is DTAVSQTPKYLVTQMGNDKSIKCEQNLGHDTMYWYKQDSKKFLKIMFSYNNKELIINETVPNRFSPKSPDKAHLNLHINSLELGDSAVYFCASSLGGEANYGYTFGSGTRLTVV.

This clonotype was detected a few times. The chain combines TRBV7-9 with TRBJ1-1; 7 nucleotides align to TRBD1. The CDR3 spans 18 residues. J gave up 2 bases and V 3 bases, and 15 bases lay outside the gene matches. From germline, CDR1 is SEHNR and CDR2 FQNEAQ (reference sequence). CDR3 region: CASSLWVGDRVLNTEAFF. The CDR3 nucleotides read TGTGCCAGCAGCTTGTGGGTAGGGGACAGAGTTCTTAACACTGAAGCTTTCTTT.

This clonotype was seen ten or more times. This chain uses TRBV6-2 or TRBV6-3 with TRBJ2-2; the D gene is possibly TRBD2 (6 bases). There are 16 residues in the CDR3. The germline gives CDR1 MNHEY, CDR2 SVGEGT. V gave up 2 bases and J gave up 1 base, with 11 bases separating them. The chain's CDR3 is CASSYRAGLNTGELFF. The CDR3 DNA follows: TGTGCCAGCAGTTACCGGGCGGGACTGAACACCGGGGAGCTGTTTTTT.

This clonotype was counted a few times. The chain couples TRBV30 to TRBJ2-5; 15 nucleotides match TRBD2. Germline CDR1 GTSNPN, CDR2 SVGIG (reference sequence). Unmatched junction bases numbered 12, after V lost 0 bases and J lost 10 bases. The CDR3 runs 17 residues. CDR3 amino acids: CAWSVRRGTSGRSIQYF. CDR3 nucleotides: TGTGCCTGGAGTGTACGCCGAGGGACTAGCGGGAGGAGCATCCAGTACTTC.

This clonotype came up a few times. The chain is built from TRBV6-5 and TRBJ2-5; TRBD1 matches at 9 bases. Losses at the gene ends were 6 bases for V and 5 bases for J; bases not matched to a gene: 10. Looked up from germline, CDR1 is MNHEY and CDR2 is SVGAGI. The CDR3 is 15 residues long. The CDR3 loop reads CASSPTDRGVETQYF. The CDR3 DNA sequence: TGTGCCAGCAGCCCGACGGACAGGGGAGTGGAGACCCAGTACTTC.

This clonotype has ten or more counts. J is TRBJ2-5 and V is TRBV7-8; D might be TRBD2 (7 bases). Germline loops: CDR1 SGHVS, CDR2 FQNEAQ. Trimming pared 2 bases from V and 4 bases from J, leaving 11 bases between. The CDR3 totals 14 residues. CDR3 sequence: CASSLRGGGETQYF. The CDR3 coding sequence is TGTGCCAGCAGCTTAAGGGGAGGGGGAGAGACCCAGTACTTC.